This TCR beta chain was captured by sequencing in a study of blood T cell repertoires in COVID-19. Across the study: Sample material is recorded as cDNA or gDNA derived from T cells, B-cell-depleted T cells, or PBMCs.

The CDR3 is 16 residues long. Per the original data handling: Amplification of reference gene primers provided the estimated nucleated cell counts. Profiling relied on immunoSEQ multiplex PCR, and the TCRdb table lists in-frame clones only, not all of them. For V, J and clone size, that table is used; D and trimming come from the DNA. Of 240,000 or so clones in the sample, around 84% were seen once. Sequences were obtained from peripheral blood. The TCR was taken from a woman in her 70s with active or convalescent COVID-19. The chain links TRBV21-1 to TRBJ2-7; TRBD1 reflects the table's D call only, with no check against the DNA. TRBV21-1 is deemed a pseudogene. CDR3 nucleotide sequence: TGTGCCAGCAGCAAAGGCAACAGTACCTTACTTAACGAGCAGTACTTC. Translation gives CASSKGNSTLLNEQYF.